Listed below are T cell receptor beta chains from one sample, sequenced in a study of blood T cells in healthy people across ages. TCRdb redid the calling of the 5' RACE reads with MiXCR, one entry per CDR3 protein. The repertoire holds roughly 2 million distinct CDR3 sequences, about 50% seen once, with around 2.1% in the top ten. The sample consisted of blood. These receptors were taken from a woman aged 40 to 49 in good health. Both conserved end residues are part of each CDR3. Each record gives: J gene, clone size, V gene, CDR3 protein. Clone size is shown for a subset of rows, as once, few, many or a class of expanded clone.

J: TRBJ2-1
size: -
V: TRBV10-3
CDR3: CAISEGLAGGPVNEQFF

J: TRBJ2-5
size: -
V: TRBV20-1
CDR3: CSALSLGETQYF

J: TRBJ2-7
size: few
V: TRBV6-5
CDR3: CASRESGSHEQYF

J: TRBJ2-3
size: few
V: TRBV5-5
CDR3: CASSTDRGIGTQYF

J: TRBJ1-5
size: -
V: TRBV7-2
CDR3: CASSLEQGRHQPQHF

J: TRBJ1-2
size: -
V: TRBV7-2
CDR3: CASSLELPDYGYTF

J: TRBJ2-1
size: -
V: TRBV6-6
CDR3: CANSYSTTSGEFF

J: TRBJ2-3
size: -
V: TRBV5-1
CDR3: CASSLGGTGVTDTQYF

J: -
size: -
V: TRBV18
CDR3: CASSPLPTSGGLGSKETQYF

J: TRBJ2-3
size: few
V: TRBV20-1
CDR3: CSASHREDTQYF

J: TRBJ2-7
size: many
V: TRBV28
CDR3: CASSLDMAAEQYF

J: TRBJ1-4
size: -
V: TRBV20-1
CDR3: CSARGVDAQEKLFF

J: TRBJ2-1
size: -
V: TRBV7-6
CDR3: CASRARGGSYNEQFF

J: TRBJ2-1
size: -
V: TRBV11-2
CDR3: CASSSAGGHYNEQFF

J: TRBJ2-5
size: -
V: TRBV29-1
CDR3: CSVEVGTVTGETQYF

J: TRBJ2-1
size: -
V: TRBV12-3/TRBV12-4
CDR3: CASSLLRSGGYNEQFF

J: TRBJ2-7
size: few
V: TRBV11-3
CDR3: CASSAVYRGVYEQYF

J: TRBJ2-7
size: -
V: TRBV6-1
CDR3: CASTEAGYEQYF

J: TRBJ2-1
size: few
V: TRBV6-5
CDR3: CASSSWTDPEQFF

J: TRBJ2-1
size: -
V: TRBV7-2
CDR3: CASRLGGHNEQFF

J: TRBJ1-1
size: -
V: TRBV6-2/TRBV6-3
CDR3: CASSPGTVMNTEAFF

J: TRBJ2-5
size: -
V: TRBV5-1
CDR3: CASSPIAGLEETQYF

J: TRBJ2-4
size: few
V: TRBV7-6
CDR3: CASSSGSAKNIQYF

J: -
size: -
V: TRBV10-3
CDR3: CAISDPGTSSSEQYF

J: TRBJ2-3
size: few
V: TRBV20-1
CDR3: CSARDQAWSGSTDTQYF

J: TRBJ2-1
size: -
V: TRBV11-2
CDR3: CASSLGHLKMEQFF

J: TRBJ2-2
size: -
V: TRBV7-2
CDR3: CASIDIRGMFTGELFF

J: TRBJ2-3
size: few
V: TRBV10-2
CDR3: CASSQGPPGQGAPDTQYF

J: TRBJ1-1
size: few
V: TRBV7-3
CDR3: CASSTQGPTEAFF

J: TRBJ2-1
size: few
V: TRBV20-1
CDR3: CSARDPDSYNEQFF

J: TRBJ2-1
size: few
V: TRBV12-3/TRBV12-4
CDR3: CASSNSGNYNEQFF

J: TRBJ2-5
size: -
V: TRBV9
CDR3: CASSEKTGGQETQYF

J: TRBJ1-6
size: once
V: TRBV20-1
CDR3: CSARDRMLVSPLHF

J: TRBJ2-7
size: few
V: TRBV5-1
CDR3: CASSLSPGATAYLYEQYF

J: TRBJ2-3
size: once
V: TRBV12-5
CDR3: CASGLYLAGGRTDTQYF